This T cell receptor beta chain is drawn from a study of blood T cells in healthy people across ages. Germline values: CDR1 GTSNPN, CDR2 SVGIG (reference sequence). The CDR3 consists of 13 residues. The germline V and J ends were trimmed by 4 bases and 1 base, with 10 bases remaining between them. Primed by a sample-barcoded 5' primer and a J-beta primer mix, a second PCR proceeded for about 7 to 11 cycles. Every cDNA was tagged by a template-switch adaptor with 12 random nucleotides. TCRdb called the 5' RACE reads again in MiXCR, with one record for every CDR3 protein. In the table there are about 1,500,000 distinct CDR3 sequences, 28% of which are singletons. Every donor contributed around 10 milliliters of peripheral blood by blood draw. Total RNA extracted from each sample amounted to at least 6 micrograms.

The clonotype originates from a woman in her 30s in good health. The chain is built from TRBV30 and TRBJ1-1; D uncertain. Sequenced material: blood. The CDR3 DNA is TGTGCCTGGACCTCCGGAGAGAACACTGAAGCTTTCTTT. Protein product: CAWTSGENTEAFF.